These T cell receptor beta chains were read from a single sample in a study of technical replicates of blood from several donors. Assay used: immunoSEQ multiplex PCR; TCRdb lists only in-frame clones, some missing. Among 55,000 to 80,000 clones listed, about nine tenths were seen once. Sequenced input: T cells isolated from PBMCs. These receptors were taken from a human donor in good health. Each CDR3 is given with its conserved first and last residue. The D gene is left open where the match is weak. Size tells how often a clone was seen (once, few, many) or the class of an expanded clone, and some rows leave it out.

d_call	clone_size	v_call	j_call	cdr3_aa	cdr3_nt
.	.	TRBV14	TRBJ2-2	CASSQLYGELFF	TGTGCCAGCAGTCAACTCTACGGGGAGCTGTTTTTT
TRBD2	.	TRBV6-1	TRBJ2-7	CASSLAGHPEQYF	TGTGCCAGCAGTCTAGCGGGCCACCCCGAGCAGTACTTC
.	.	TRBV6-1	TRBJ2-7	CASSVSGYEQYF	TGTGCCAGCAGTGTCTCAGGCTACGAGCAGTACTTC
.	once	TRBV9	TRBJ2-6	CASSARSGAGANVLTF	TGTGCCAGCAGCGCCCGCTCAGGGGCTGGGGCCAACGTCCTGACTTTC
TRBD2	.	TRBV9	TRBJ2-3	CASSVVLAGGLDTQYF	TGTGCCAGCAGCGTAGTACTAGCGGGAGGATTAGATACGCAGTATTTT
.	.	TRBV29-1	TRBJ2-7	CSYRVGEPYEQYF	TGCAGCTACAGGGTAGGTGAACCCTACGAGCAGTACTTC
TRBD2	.	TRBV6-5	TRBJ2-1	CASRTAGDEQFF	TGTGCCAGCAGGACGGCGGGAGATGAGCAGTTCTTC
TRBD2	.	TRBV5-6	TRBJ2-1	CASRPGLAGVGTYNEQFF	TGTGCCAGCAGACCGGGACTAGCGGGAGTAGGGACCTACAATGAGCAGTTCTTC
.	.	TRBV27	TRBJ2-7	CASSFWGQGTYEQYF	TGTGCCAGCAGTTTCTGGGGCCAGGGGACCTACGAGCAGTACTTC
TRBD2	.	TRBV7-9	TRBJ2-7	CASSSPPPREGYEQYF	TGTGCCAGCAGCTCCCCGCCCCCGAGGGAGGGCTACGAGCAGTACTTC
.	.	TRBV4-2	TRBJ2-7	CASSHKGSYEQYF	TGTGCCAGCAGCCATAAGGGGTCCTACGAGCAGTACTTC
TRBD1	once	TRBV6-5	TRBJ1-4	CASRTDRDEKLFF	TGTGCCAGCAGAACCGACAGGGATGAAAAACTGTTTTTT
TRBD1	.	TRBV29-1	TRBJ2-3	CSVVLTGRYTDTQYF	TGCAGCGTTGTTCTGACAGGGAGATACACAGATACGCAGTATTTT
TRBD1	.	TRBV4-3	TRBJ2-7	CASSEGGTYEQYF	TGCGCCAGCAGCGAAGGGGGCACCTACGAGCAGTACTTC
.	few	TRBV21-1	TRBJ1-1	CASSKRRRGSVMNTEAFF	TGTGCCAGCAGCAAAAGGCGAAGGGGAAGTGTCATGAACACTGAAGCTTTCTTT
.	.	TRBV7-6	TRBJ2-3	CASSLASGPDTQYF	TGTGCCAGCAGCTTAGCGTCAGGGCCAGATACGCAGTATTTT
.	once	TRBV14	TRBJ1-1	CASSTVPGNTEAFF	TGTGCCAGCAGCACTGTCCCAGGTAACACTGAAGCTTTCTTT
TRBD2	.	TRBV30	TRBJ2-1	CAWSVILAGNNEQFF	TGTGCCTGGAGTGTAATACTAGCGGGAAACAATGAGCAGTTCTTC
.	.	TRBV6-1	TRBJ1-4	CASSEKNRANEKLFF	TGTGCCAGCAGTGAAAAAAACAGGGCTAATGAAAAACTGTTTTTT
.	.	TRBV5-4	TRBJ1-1	CASSLVGQGNTEAFF	TGTGCCAGCAGCTTGGTTGGGCAGGGGAACACTGAAGCTTTCTTT
TRBD1	.	TRBV19	TRBJ1-2	CASSFRGDGYTF	TGTGCCAGTAGTTTCAGGGGGGATGGCTACACCTTC
TRBD2	.	TRBV9	TRBJ2-1	CASSAGGENEQFF	TGTGCCAGCAGCGCCGGGGGGGAAAATGAGCAGTTCTTC
.	.	TRBV7-3	TRBJ2-3	CASSFGRASDTQYF	TGTGCCAGCAGCTTTGGCAGGGCGTCAGATACGCAGTATTTT
.	.	TRBV6-1	TRBJ1-5	CASSPGHGSNQPQHF	TGTGCCAGCAGTCCGGGACATGGCTCCAATCAGCCCCAGCATTTT
.	.	TRBV9	TRBJ2-7	CASSVHLASYEQYF	TGTGCCAGCAGCGTACATCTAGCGAGCTACGAGCAGTACTTC
TRBD1	.	TRBV10-2	TRBJ2-5	CASPDRRLQETQYF	TGCGCCAGCCCGGACAGGAGACTTCAAGAGACCCAGTACTTC
.	.	TRBV2	TRBJ2-5	CASSGGLSYQETQYF	TGTGCCAGCAGTGGAGGACTATCGTACCAAGAGACCCAGTACTTC
.	.	TRBV15	TRBJ1-1	CATSWGQMNTEAFF	TGTGCCACCAGCTGGGGACAAATGAACACTGAAGCTTTCTTT
.	few	TRBV6-1	TRBJ1-4	CASSELRSGLFF	TGTGCCAGCAGTGAACTGAGGAGCGGACTGTTTTTT
.	.	TRBV2	TRBJ2-2	CAPKGGGQNANTGELFF	TGTGCCCCCAAAGGAGGGGGACAGAACGCGAACACCGGGGAGCTGTTTTTT
.	.	TRBV7-8	TRBJ2-7	CASSRPTTGIYEQYF	TGTGCCAGCAGCCGACCGACGACAGGAATCTACGAGCAGTACTTC
.	.	TRBV7-9	TRBJ1-4	CASSLALRQEEKLFF	TGTGCCAGCAGCTTAGCCCTCCGACAGGAAGAAAAACTGTTTTTT
TRBD2	.	TRBV7-2	TRBJ2-1	CASSLLADLNEQFF	TGTGCCAGCAGCTTACTAGCGGACCTCAATGAGCAGTTCTTC
TRBD2	.	TRBV6-5	TRBJ2-1	CATKTSGRFDEQFF	TGTGCCACCAAGACTAGCGGGAGGTTCGATGAGCAGTTCTTC
TRBD2	.	TRBV5-1	TRBJ2-3	CASRTGTSGASTDTQYF	TGCGCCAGCAGGACCGGGACTAGCGGGGCTAGCACAGATACGCAGTATTTT
TRBD2	.	TRBV9	TRBJ2-5	CASGTSDKETQYF	TGTGCCAGCGGGACTAGCGATAAAGAGACCCAGTACTTC
TRBD2	.	TRBV11-2	TRBJ2-1	CASSPTPGLAVYNEQFF	TGTGCCAGCAGCCCCACTCCGGGACTAGCGGTATACAATGAGCAGTTCTTC
.	.	TRBV4-3	TRBJ2-5	CASSQLVGGGTVGETQYF	TGCGCCAGCAGCCAACTGGTCGGTGGCGGGACGGTGGGGGAGACCCAGTACTTC
TRBD1	.	TRBV28	TRBJ2-7	CASEPGDRLSYEQYF	TGTGCCAGCGAACCCGGGGACAGGCTATCATACGAGCAGTACTTC
.	.	TRBV15	TRBJ1-4	CATSRDRISGSGEKLFF	TGTGCCACCAGCAGAGATAGGATATCCGGCTCAGGGGAAAAACTGTTTTTT
.	once	TRBV2	TRBJ1-5	CASSDRQRGNQPQHF	TGTGCCAGCAGTGACCGGCAGCGGGGCAATCAGCCCCAGCATTTT
.	.	TRBV4-3	TRBJ2-2	CASSQGRNTGELFF	TGCGCCAGCAGCCAAGGGAGGAACACCGGGGAGCTGTTTTTT
TRBD2	.	TRBV27	TRBJ2-1	CASSLSGTSYNEQFF	TGTGCCAGCAGCCTTAGCGGGACGTCCTACAATGAGCAGTTCTTC
.	.	TRBV4-1	TRBJ2-7	CASSQDGSGTISYEQYF	TGCGCCAGCAGCCAAGATGGGTCCGGGACAATCTCCTACGAGCAGTACTTC
TRBD1	.	TRBV7-2	TRBJ1-1	CASSTYNRGPNTEAFF	TGTGCCAGCAGCACCTACAACAGGGGGCCGAACACTGAAGCTTTCTTT
.	.	TRBV7-9	TRBJ1-1	CASSLGDNTEAFF	TGTGCCAGCAGCTTAGGAGATAACACTGAAGCTTTCTTT
TRBD2	.	TRBV12-5	TRBJ2-5	CASGTGAGVETQYF	TGTGCTAGTGGCACCGGGGCGGGAGTAGAGACCCAGTACTTC
TRBD2	once	TRBV4-3	TRBJ2-3	CASSQAPSGSVTDTQYF	TGCGCCAGCAGCCAAGCACCTAGCGGGAGTGTAACAGATACGCAGTATTTT